Listed here are 2 T cell receptor beta chains from one sample, sequenced in a study of blood T cells in healthy people across ages. Then a second PCR, running about 6 to 12 cycles, was carried out with a sample-barcoded 5' primer and a J-beta primer mix. From the 5' RACE reads, TCRdb called clonotypes with MiXCR, one entry per CDR3 protein. The sample shows roughly 800,000 distinct CDR3 sequences, approximately 55% of them seen only once. Sequencing was carried out using blood. These receptors were collected from a man older than 75 in good health.

The V gene is TRBV11-3, the J gene TRBJ2-1; D is possibly TRBD1 (5 bases). CDR3 length: 13 amino acids. Germline CDR1 is SGHNT and CDR2 is YENEEA. Trimming removed 4 bases at V and 9 bases at J, with 13 bases between. The CDR3 DNA follows: TGTGCCAGCAGCTCACCAGGGTTGAGTGAGCAGTTCTTC. Translating gives CASSSPGLSEQFF.

The chain carries TRBV5-5 and TRBJ1-2; no clear D gene. The CDR3 has 14 residues. Germline values: CDR1 SGHKS, CDR2 YYEKEE (reference sequence). The V end lost 4 bases, the J end lost 2 bases, and 12 bases lay between the germline ends. This CDR3 reads CASSVETSNYGYTF. As DNA, the CDR3 is TGTGCCAGCAGCGTCGAGACAAGCAACTATGGCTACACCTTC.